The present entry profiles one T cell receptor beta chain with its context. Its antigen is not yet known. The junction departs from germline at one end; a sequencing error may be responsible. TCRbeta CDR3 regions were amplified from genomic DNA using the immunoSEQ Assay, a bias-controlled multiplex PCR. As for the original processing: Nucleated cell counts per sample were estimated from amplification of reference gene primers within the assay. Sequence reads were collapsed and filtered to measure the absolute abundance of every unique TCRbeta CDR3 rearrangement. For each sample, productive Simpson clonality was calculated as the square root of Simpson's diversity index over productive rearrangements. TCRdb's version of the immuneACCESS table is confined to in-frame rearrangements and falls short of the full clone set. An unresolved V gene accounts for under half of the shortfall where checked; the remainder is of unknown origin. The V and J calls and the clone size are those of that table, but D and trimming were determined from the DNA. Recorded for this sample are 270,000 or so clones; 88% of them occurred a single time. The ten biggest clones cover over 1% of the sample.

The data were taken from a study of blood T cell repertoires in COVID-19 (dated by TCRdb to 2020 to 2022). Regarding the study in general: Collaborator samples came from the United States, Italy and Spain and covered acute and convalescent phases of COVID-19. Where available, HLA class I and class II types were obtained from metadata supplied by the sample provider rather than from assay-based typing. Samples came from the ongoing ImmuneRACE study (first 160 participants) plus 1,254 subjects from 6 global collaborators. Sample metadata almost always included a de-identified subject ID, COVID-19 status, age in years and sex. Subjects who had been exposed to COVID-19, were actively infected with it, or had recovered from it provided the deeply sampled blood TCRbeta repertoires that made up the dataset. The prospective study material was composed of cDNA or gDNA derived from T cells, B-cell-depleted T cells, or PBMCs. The repertoires were released in a freely available public database meant as a resource for research on the immune response to SARS-CoV-2. Points the paper makes about the study in general: How much clinical and demographic metadata was included differed by source and by participant, and the metadata was provided uncurated.

As encoded in the germline V gene (reference sequence), CDR1 is SSHAT while CDR2 is FNYEAQ. Measured from the cysteine to the phenylalanine, the CDR3 is 15 residues long. The sequence is cut down to CDR3 DNA, 45 bases in frame from base 1. Participants in the prospective study were aged about 18 to 90 years, lived in approximately 26 United States geographic areas, and enrolled through a virtual design. Cohort assignment in the prospective study relied on participant-reported clinical history from a screening survey and a study questionnaire. Each participant in the prospective study had whole blood, serum and a nasopharyngeal or oropharyngeal swab collected by mobile phlebotomists. Over an approximately 2-month period, participants in the prospective study had the option of providing additional blood draws and questionnaires. Prospective study blood samples were shipped either frozen or at room temperature before DNA extraction.

The source of this sequence is a middle-aged woman with acute COVID-19. The sequence joins TRBV7-7 to TRBJ2-5, with no D gene named confidently. The sequencing input was PBMCs or T cells enriched from blood (not recorded which). The bases are TGTGCTAGCACCCAGACGGGTGAACCGACAGAGACCCAGTACTTC. This translates into CASTQTGEPTETQYF.